The 32 T cell receptor beta chains listed next were all sequenced from one sample in a study of PD-L1 blockade in urothelial cancer. The data were produced by immunoSEQ multiplex PCR, yet TCRdb's version contains in-frame clones alone and is incomplete. Seen here are 35,000 to 45,000 clones, around 80% observed once, and the top ten hold about 4%. The sample consisted of PBMCs, taken around atezolizumab (anti-PD-L1) treatment. These receptor sequences come from a man aged 65 to 79 with urothelial cancer.

This chain links TRBV28 with TRBJ1-2; D is possibly TRBD1 (6 bases). The V gene's germline CDR1 is MDHEN and CDR2 SYDVKM. Trimming stripped 2 bases from V and 5 bases from J, with 21 bases between. This CDR3 has 17 amino acids. DNA of the CDR3: TGTGCCAGCAGTTTAATAACAGGGTCCAAGGGTTGGTATGGCTACACCTTC. Protein product: CASSLITGSKGWYGYTF.

This clone occurred once. This sequence joins TRBV28 and TRBJ1-2, with 10 bases fitting TRBD1. Germline trimming cut 2 bases from V and 2 bases from J; bases unmatched to any gene: 8. Looked up from germline, CDR1 is MDHEN and CDR2 is SYDVKM. The CDR3 sequence is 17 residues long. The CDR3 is CASSLQTGGGVNYGYTF. The CDR3 coding sequence is TGTGCCAGCAGTTTACAGACAGGGGGCGGGGTGAACTATGGCTACACCTTC.

The chain is built from TRBV6-5 and TRBJ1-2; no definite D call. Trimming cost V 5 bases and J 3 bases, with 13 bases left between them. The CDR3 contains 14 residues. From germline, CDR1 is MNHEY and CDR2 SVGAGI. The CDR3 sequence: CASSRQQKDYGYTF. The CDR3 nucleotides are TGTGCCAGCAGTCGTCAACAGAAGGACTATGGCTACACCTTC.

V usage is TRBV5-4 and J usage is TRBJ1-2; D call uncertain. Per the germline V gene, CDR1 is SGHNT and CDR2 is YYREEE (reference sequence). V was trimmed by 3 bases and J by 3 bases, leaving 12 bases between them. CDR3 length: 14 residues. In DNA, the CDR3 is TGTGCCAGCAGCTCGCCACAGCCCTACTATGGCTACACCTTC. Amino acids: CASSSPQPYYGYTF.

This clone is a singleton in its sample. The chain links TRBV15 to TRBJ2-2; a possible D gene is TRBD2 (5 bases). CDR3 length equals 18 residues. Trimming pared 5 bases from V and 3 bases from J, leaving 22 bases between. Per germline, CDR1 LNHNV and CDR2 YYDKDF (reference sequence). The CDR3 bases are TGTGCCACCAGCGGAACAAATAAGGGAGTAGGGTACACCGGGGAGCTGTTTTTT. Translated: CATSGTNKGVGYTGELFF.

V is TRBV6-1 and J is TRBJ2-7; the D gene is possibly TRBD1 (5 bases). The V gene lost 1 base and the J gene lost 5 bases, with 12 bases spanning the gap. The CDR3 has 14 residues. Looked up from germline, CDR1 is MNHNS and CDR2 is SASEGT. The CDR3 here is CASSEETGTNEQYF. As DNA, the CDR3 is TGTGCCAGCAGTGAAGAAACAGGAACTAACGAGCAGTACTTC.

V gene TRBV4-2 combines with J gene TRBJ1-2, with a weak D call TRBD1 (5 bases). This CDR3 is built from 15 residues. CDR1 LGHNA and CDR2 YNFKEQ come from the germline V gene. Deletions cut 3 bases from V and 0 bases from J, with 11 bases between. DNA for the CDR3: TGTGCCAGCAGCCAGGCCGCAGGGTCTAACTATGGCTACACCTTC. The encoded protein is CASSQAAGSNYGYTF.

The rearrangement uses TRBV18 and TRBJ1-3; D call uncertain. Deletions cut 5 bases from V and 4 bases from J, with 9 bases between. Germline assignment: CDR1 KGHSH and CDR2 LQKENI. The CDR3 covers 13 residues. CDR3 amino acids: CASSSNSGNTIYF. The CDR3, as DNA: TGTGCCAGCTCATCGAACTCAGGAAACACCATATATTTT.

The chain links TRBV6-6 to TRBJ2-5, with D tentatively TRBD2 (6 bases). Germline V gene lookup returns CDR1 MNHNY and CDR2 SVGAGI (reference sequence). CDR3 length: 13 residues. Trimming stripped 6 bases from V and 10 bases from J, with 18 bases between. CDR3 loop: CASSSLLLGGQYF. CDR3 DNA sequence: TGTGCCAGCAGCTCTCTTCTCCTGGGAGGCCAGTACTTC.

CDR3 in DNA: TGTGCCAGCAGCTCCGGCGCGGTCACTGAAGCTTTCTTT. Its translation is CASSSGAVTEAFF. This sequence joins TRBV7-9 and TRBJ1-1; D is ambiguous. CDR3 size: 13 residues. The V end was cut by 4 bases, the J end by 4 bases, with 10 bases between. Germline V gene lookup returns CDR1 SEHNR and CDR2 FQNEAQ (reference sequence).

This rearrangement joins TRBV7-8 to TRBJ2-5, with 7 nucleotides matching TRBD2. The germline V gene encodes CDR1 SGHVS and CDR2 FQNEAQ. The J segment lost 0 bases and the V segment lost 5 bases, leaving 15 bases of the junction unmatched. The CDR3 is made up of 18 amino acids. CDR3 loop: CASSLRGLRGVNQETQYF. CDR3 sequence (DNA): TGTGCCAGCAGCCTAAGGGGACTCCGGGGGGTCAACCAAGAGACCCAGTACTTC.

The V and J genes are TRBV4-1 and TRBJ2-7; D is uncertain. The CDR3 is 15 amino acids. V lost 4 bases and J lost 2, with 15 bases in between. Looked up from germline, CDR1 is MGHRA and CDR2 is YSYEKL. CDR3 amino acids: CASSLTSPSPYEQYF. Here the CDR3 DNA reads TGCGCCAGCAGCCTGACATCACCAAGCCCCTACGAGCAGTACTTC.

The chain employs TRBV5-4 and TRBJ1-1; 8 nucleotides align to TRBD1. Germline loops: CDR1 SGHNT, CDR2 YYREEE (reference sequence). The V and J ends lost 4 bases and 1 base, in that order; junction bases with no gene match: 9. This CDR3 region has 16 residues. The CDR3 DNA reads TGTGCCAGCAGCCCGGGGGTAGGACAGGGGAACACTGAAGCTTTCTTT. It translates to CASSPGVGQGNTEAFF.

V gene TRBV28 combines with J gene TRBJ2-2; a possible D gene is TRBD2 (6 bases). The CDR3 sequence is 17 residues long. Germline values: CDR1 MDHEN, CDR2 SYDVKM. V gave up 6 bases and J gave up 0 bases, with 17 bases separating them. The DNA of the CDR3 is TGTGCCAGCAGAACGGAGGGAACTTATACGAACACCGGGGAGCTGTTTTTT. This gives the protein CASRTEGTYTNTGELFF.

This chain connects TRBV5-1 to TRBJ1-5; D possibly corresponds to TRBD1 (6 bases). V was cut by 4 bases and J by 3 bases, with 11 bases left in between. The V gene's germline CDR1 is SGHRS and CDR2 YFSETQ. This CDR3 region has 14 residues. The CDR3 DNA follows: TGCGCCAGCAGCGAGACAGGTAACAATCAGCCCCAGCATTTT. Its translation: CASSETGNNQPQHF.

This chain links TRBV5-1 with TRBJ2-3; D is uncertain. V lost 0 bases and J lost 4, with 9 bases in between. Per germline, CDR1 SGHRS and CDR2 YFSETQ. The CDR3 is 14 amino acids. The CDR3 spells CASSLEHVSDTQYF. The CDR3, as DNA: TGCGCCAGCAGCTTGGAACACGTATCAGATACGCAGTATTTT.

The sample holds a few counts of this clone. V and J are TRBV7-9 and TRBJ2-2, with 11 positions matching TRBD2. The V gene end was trimmed by 3 bases and the J gene end by 3 bases; junction bases not matched to a gene: 3. Germline V lookup: CDR1 SEHNR, CDR2 FQNEAQ (reference sequence). The CDR3 has 16 amino acids. Written as DNA, the CDR3 is TGTGCCAGCAGCTTCCTAGCGGGGGGTGACACCGGGGAGCTGTTTTTT. Amino acids: CASSFLAGGDTGELFF.

The chain recombines TRBV5-6 with TRBJ1-2; D is perhaps TRBD1 (5 bases). The CDR3 consists of 12 residues. Germline V gene lookup returns CDR1 SGHDT and CDR2 YYEEEE. V lost 3 bases, J lost 7 bases, and 10 bases lay in between. Here the CDR3 reads CASSSDQGGYTF. As DNA, the CDR3 is TGTGCCAGCAGCTCCGATCAGGGTGGCTACACCTTC. Full variable domain (rest looked up from reference TRBV5-6 and TRBJ1-2): DAGVTQSPTHLIKTRGQQVTLRCSPKSGHDTVSWYQQALGQGPQFIFQYYEEEERQRGNFPDRFSGHQFPNYSSELNVNALLLGDSALYLCASSSDQGGYTFGSGTRLTVV.

This clone was recorded once. V usage is TRBV6-5 and J usage is TRBJ1-1, with D unclear. V gave up 1 base and J gave up 12 bases, with 9 bases separating them. Germline CDR1 reads MNHEY; CDR2 reads SVGAGI. This CDR3 comprises 11 residues. As DNA, the CDR3 is TGTGCCAGCAGTTACTGGGGAGAATCTTTCTTT. Its translation: CASSYWGESFF.

This chain joins TRBV30 and TRBJ2-5; tentatively, D is TRBD2 (6 bases). Germline V gives CDR1 GTSNPN, CDR2 SVGIG (reference sequence). This CDR3 spans 12 amino acids. V dropped 6 bases and J dropped 5 bases, with 13 bases sitting between them. Here the CDR3 DNA reads TGTGCCTGCTATGATGCGGGGGAGACCCAGTACTTC. The encoded protein is CACYDAGETQYF.

The V and J genes are TRBV5-4 and TRBJ2-1; D call uncertain. Germline-derived CDR1 and CDR2 are SGHNT and YYREEE (reference sequence). The ends were cut back, 0 bases at V and 8 bases at J, with 9 bases in the middle. This CDR3 spans 13 amino acids. The CDR3 nucleotides read TGTGCCAGCAGCTTGGCCGCTCGCGATGAGCAGTTCTTC. This translates into CASSLAARDEQFF.

V and J are TRBV4-1 and TRBJ1-3, with unresolved D. The CDR3 runs 15 residues. CDR1 and CDR2 from the germline V gene are MGHRA and YSYEKL. V was clipped by 5 bases and J by 0 bases, with 11 bases between them. The CDR3 DNA follows: TGCGCCAGCAGCGCTTCCTCTATCTCTGGAAACACCATATATTTT. Its translation: CASSASSISGNTIYF.

The chain carries TRBV5-1 and TRBJ2-7; 9 bases match TRBD2. The CDR3 covers 14 residues. Trimming removed 4 bases from V and 3 bases from J; junction bases left unmatched: 5. CDR1 and CDR2 from the germline V gene are SGHRS and YFSETQ. The CDR3 nucleotides read TGCGCCAGCAGCCCCCGGACTAGCGACTACGAGCAGTACTTC. Protein sequence: CASSPRTSDYEQYF.

The gene calls are TRBV28 and TRBJ1-5; D might be TRBD1 (6 bases). Germline V lookup: CDR1 MDHEN, CDR2 SYDVKM. This CDR3 spans 13 amino acids. V lost 6 bases and J 3 bases, leaving 9 bases between the germline ends. This chain's CDR3 is CASRSGVNQPQHF. The CDR3 DNA is TGTGCCAGCAGGTCAGGGGTCAATCAGCCCCAGCATTTT.

The chain employs TRBV7-9 and TRBJ1-2; 8 bases map to TRBD1. Losses at the gene ends were 1 base for V and 8 bases for J; bases not matched to a gene: 9. The germline CDR1 and CDR2 sequences are SEHNR and FQNEAQ (reference sequence). This CDR3 has 15 residues. The CDR3 sequence is CASSLGAGGVEGYTF. Here the CDR3 DNA reads TGTGCCAGCAGCTTAGGTGCAGGGGGCGTAGAGGGCTACACCTTC.

The gene calls are TRBV5-4 and TRBJ1-1; possibly TRBD1 for D (5 bases). With 4 bases removed from V and 1 base from J, the gap between germline ends came to 8 bases. Germline CDR1 and CDR2: SGHNT and YYREEE (reference sequence). The CDR3 loop spans 13 amino acids. The CDR3: CASSPDTNTEAFF. CDR3 nucleotide sequence: TGTGCCAGCAGCCCGGACACGAACACTGAAGCTTTCTTT.

J is TRBJ1-6 and V is TRBV30, with a weak D call TRBD1 (5 bases). With 3 bases removed from V and 9 bases from J, the gap between germline ends came to 18 bases. Germline CDR1 and CDR2: GTSNPN and SVGIG (reference sequence). This CDR3 has 15 amino acids. The CDR3 sequence: CAWSGGPPGSSPLHF. The CDR3 DNA reads as TGTGCCTGGAGCGGGGGACCGCCTGGGAGTTCACCCCTCCACTTT.

This clone has just a few counts. This chain links TRBV19 with TRBJ1-5, with 8 bases lining up with TRBD1. The junction had 4 bases not matched to a gene; V was cut back by 9 bases and J by 3 bases. The CDR3 spans 13 residues. Germline V lookup: CDR1 LNHDA, CDR2 SQIVND (reference sequence). CDR3 coding DNA: TGTGCCAGCCAGGGGGCATACAATCAGCCCCAGCATTTT. Residues: CASQGAYNQPQHF.

The chain combines TRBV7-6 with TRBJ2-5, with 8 positions matching TRBD1. CDR1 is SGHVS, CDR2 FNYEAQ, per germline. The CDR3 totals 17 residues. V was clipped by 3 bases and J by 3 bases; unmatched bases: 12. Here the CDR3 reads CASSFIRTGRGEETQYF. The CDR3 DNA reads as TGTGCCAGCAGCTTCATAAGGACAGGGCGAGGGGAAGAGACCCAGTACTTC.

The table lists this clone with a few counts. The V and J genes are TRBV7-2 and TRBJ2-7, with TRBD1 matching over 8 bases. Germline V gives CDR1 SGHTA, CDR2 FQGNSA. Unmatched junction bases numbered 9, after V lost 5 bases and J lost 3 bases. The length of the CDR3 is 15 residues. CDR3 sequence: CASSIDRGEGYEQYF. The CDR3 DNA is TGTGCCAGCAGCATCGACAGGGGCGAGGGCTACGAGCAGTACTTC.

The rearrangement links TRBV30 to TRBJ2-7; a possible D gene is TRBD2 (5 bases). This CDR3 comprises 12 residues. Looked up from germline, CDR1 is GTSNPN and CDR2 is SVGIG (reference sequence). The germline V and J ends were trimmed by 8 bases and 6 bases, with 17 bases remaining between them. The CDR3 here is CAQKGARGEQYF. The CDR3 nucleotides read TGTGCCCAGAAGGGAGCCCGGGGCGAGCAGTACTTC. The whole variable domain, remainder taken from reference TRBV30 and TRBJ2-7, is SQTIHQWPATLVQPVGSPLSLECTVEGTSNPNLYWYRQAAGRGLQLLFYSVGIGQISSEVPQNLSASRPQDRQFILSSKKLLLSDSGFYLCAQKGARGEQYFGPGTRLTVT.

To note about this clone: The sample has other DNA sequences that encode this CDR3 too. The V and J genes are TRBV19 and TRBJ2-1; 9 bases line up with TRBD1. V lost 6 bases to trimming and J lost 4 bases; unmatched junction nucleotides: 7. The germline gives CDR1 LNHDA, CDR2 SQIVND (reference sequence). The length of the CDR3 is 15 residues. The CDR3 reads CASSPGQGPYNEQFF. The CDR3 region has the DNA TGTGCCAGTAGCCCGGGACAGGGACCTTACAATGAGCAGTTCTTC.